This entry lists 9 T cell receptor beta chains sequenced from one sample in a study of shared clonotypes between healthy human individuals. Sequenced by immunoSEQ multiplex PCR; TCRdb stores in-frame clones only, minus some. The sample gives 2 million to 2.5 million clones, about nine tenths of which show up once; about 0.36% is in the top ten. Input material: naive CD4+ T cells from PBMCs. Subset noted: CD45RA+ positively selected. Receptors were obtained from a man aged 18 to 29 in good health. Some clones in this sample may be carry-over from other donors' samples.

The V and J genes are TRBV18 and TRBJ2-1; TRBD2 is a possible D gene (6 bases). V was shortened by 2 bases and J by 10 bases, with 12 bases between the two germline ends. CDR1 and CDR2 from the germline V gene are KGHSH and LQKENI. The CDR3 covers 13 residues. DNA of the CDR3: TGTGCCAGCTCACCAGGACTACAGAAAGAGCAGTTCTTC. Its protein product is CASSPGLQKEQFF.

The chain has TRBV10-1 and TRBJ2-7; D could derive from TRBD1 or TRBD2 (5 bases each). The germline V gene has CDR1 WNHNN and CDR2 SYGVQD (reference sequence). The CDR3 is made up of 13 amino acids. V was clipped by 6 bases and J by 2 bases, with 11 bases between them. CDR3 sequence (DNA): TGCGCCAGCAGCGGGGACCTAACCTACGAGCAGTACTTC. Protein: CASSGDLTYEQYF.

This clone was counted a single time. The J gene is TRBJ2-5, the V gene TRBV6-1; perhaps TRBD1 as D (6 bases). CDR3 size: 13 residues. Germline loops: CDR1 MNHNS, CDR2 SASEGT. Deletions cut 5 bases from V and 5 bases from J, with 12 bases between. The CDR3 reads CASSLSGVETQYF. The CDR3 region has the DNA TGTGCCAGCAGTTTGTCAGGGGTGGAGACCCAGTACTTC.

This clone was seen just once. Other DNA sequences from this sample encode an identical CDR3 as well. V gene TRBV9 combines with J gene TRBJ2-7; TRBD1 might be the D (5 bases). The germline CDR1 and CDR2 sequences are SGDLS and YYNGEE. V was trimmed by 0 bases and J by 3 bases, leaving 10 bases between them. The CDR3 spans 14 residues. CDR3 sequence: CASSVGGRGYEQYF. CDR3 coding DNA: TGTGCCAGCAGCGTAGGCGGAAGGGGCTACGAGCAGTACTTC.

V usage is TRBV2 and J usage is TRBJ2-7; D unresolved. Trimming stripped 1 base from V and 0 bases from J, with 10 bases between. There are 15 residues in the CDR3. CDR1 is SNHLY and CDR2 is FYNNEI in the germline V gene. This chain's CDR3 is CASSEEGMSSYEQYF. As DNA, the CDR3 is TGTGCCAGCAGTGAAGAGGGCATGAGCTCCTACGAGCAGTACTTC.

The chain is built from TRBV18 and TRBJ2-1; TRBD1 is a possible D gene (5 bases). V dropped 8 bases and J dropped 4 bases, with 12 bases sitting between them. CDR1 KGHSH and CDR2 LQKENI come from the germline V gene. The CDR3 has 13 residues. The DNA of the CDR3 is TGTGCCAGCACGCCTGACAGTTACAATGAGCAGTTCTTC. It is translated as CASTPDSYNEQFF.

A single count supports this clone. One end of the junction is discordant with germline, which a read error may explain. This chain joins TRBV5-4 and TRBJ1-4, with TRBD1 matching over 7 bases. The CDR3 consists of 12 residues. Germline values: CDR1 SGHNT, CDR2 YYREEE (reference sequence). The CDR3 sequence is CASSGTDEKLSF. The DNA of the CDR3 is TGTGCCAGCAGCGGGACAGATGAAAAACTGTCTTTT.

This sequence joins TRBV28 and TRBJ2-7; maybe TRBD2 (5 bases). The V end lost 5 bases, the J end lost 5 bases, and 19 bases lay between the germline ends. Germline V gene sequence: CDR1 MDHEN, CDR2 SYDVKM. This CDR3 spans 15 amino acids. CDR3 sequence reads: CASSPPPGNSNEQYF. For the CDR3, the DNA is TGTGCCAGCAGTCCCCCGCCGGGGAACAGTAACGAGCAGTACTTC. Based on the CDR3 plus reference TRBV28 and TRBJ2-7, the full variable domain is DVKVTQSSRYLVKRTGEKVFLECVQDMDHENMFWYRQDPGLGLRLIYFSYDVKMKEKGDIPEGYSVSREKKERFSLILESASTNQTSMYLCASSPPPGNSNEQYFGPGTRLTVT.

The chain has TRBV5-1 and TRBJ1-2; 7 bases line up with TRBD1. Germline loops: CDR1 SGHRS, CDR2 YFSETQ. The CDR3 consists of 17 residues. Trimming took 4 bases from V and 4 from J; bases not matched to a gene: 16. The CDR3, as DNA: TGCGCCAGCAGCCACGGAAGTAGGGGGCTAGTAGGCTATGGCTACACCTTC. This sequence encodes CASSHGSRGLVGYGYTF.